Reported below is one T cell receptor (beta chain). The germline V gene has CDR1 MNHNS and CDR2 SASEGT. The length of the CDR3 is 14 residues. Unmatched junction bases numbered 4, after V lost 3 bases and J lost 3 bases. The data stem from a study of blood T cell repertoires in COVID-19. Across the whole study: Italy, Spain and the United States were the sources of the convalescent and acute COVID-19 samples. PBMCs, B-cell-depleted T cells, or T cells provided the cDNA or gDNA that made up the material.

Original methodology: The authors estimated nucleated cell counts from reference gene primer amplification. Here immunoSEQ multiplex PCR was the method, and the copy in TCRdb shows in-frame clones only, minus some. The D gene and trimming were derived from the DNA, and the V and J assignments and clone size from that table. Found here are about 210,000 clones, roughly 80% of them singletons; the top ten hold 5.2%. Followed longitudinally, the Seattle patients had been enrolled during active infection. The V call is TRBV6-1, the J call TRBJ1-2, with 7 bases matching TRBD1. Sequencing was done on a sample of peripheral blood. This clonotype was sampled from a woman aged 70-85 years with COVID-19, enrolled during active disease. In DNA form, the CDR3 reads TGTGCCAGCAGTGAGCAGGGGGAATACTATGGCTACACCTTC. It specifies CASSEQGEYYGYTF.